The 4 T cell receptor beta chains below come from one sample, sequenced in a study of blood T cell repertoires in COVID-19. Data came from immunoSEQ multiplex PCR; TCRdb stores just in-frame clones and leaves some out. The repertoire consists of under 450,000 clones, with 80% to 90% occurring once and the leading ten covering around 7.5%. The sample consisted of peripheral blood. The receptors were gathered from an older woman with COVID-19, enrolled during active disease.

This clone has a single count. The chain joins TRBV2 to TRBJ1-4; 10 nucleotides match TRBD1. The CDR3 loop spans 16 amino acids. Germline CDR1 reads SNHLY; CDR2 reads FYNNEI. The V and J ends lost 8 bases and 0 bases, in that order; junction bases with no gene match: 6. The CDR3 region has the DNA TGTGCCAGCCATTGGACAGGGGGGGCAACTAATGAAAAACTGTTTTTT. Translation: CASHWTGGATNEKLFF.

The J gene is TRBJ2-3, the V gene TRBV7-3; TRBD2 aligns across 10 bases. CDR1 and CDR2 from the germline V gene are SGHTA and FQGTGA. The CDR3 runs 16 residues. V dropped 5 bases and J dropped 2; count of bases not matched to a gene: 7. In nucleotides, the CDR3 is TGTGCCAGCAGCGTCGCTAGCGGGGGTTCCACAGATACGCAGTATTTT. Translation: CASSVASGGSTDTQYF.

The chain is built from TRBV13 and TRBJ1-2; 7 nucleotides agree with TRBD1. The CDR3 is 16 residues long. Looked up from germline, CDR1 is PRHDT and CDR2 is FYEKMQ (reference sequence). V was pared by 5 bases and J by 1 base, with 10 bases of the junction left unmatched. CDR3 nucleotide sequence: TGTGCCAGCAGCAGAACAGGGGACCCATTTAACTATGGCTACACCTTC. This encodes CASSRTGDPFNYGYTF.

This chain uses TRBV4-3 with TRBJ2-2, with D hard to call. The CDR3 spans 17 residues. Looked up from germline, CDR1 is LGHNA and CDR2 is YSLEER. The V and J ends lost 3 bases and 3 bases respectively, with 17 bases between them. As DNA, the CDR3 is TGCGCCAGCAGCCACCCCGACACCCCCGCTGACACCGGGGAGCTGTTTTTT. Residues: CASSHPDTPADTGELFF.